This T cell receptor (beta chain) was sequenced in a study of cytomegalovirus exposure and HLA in healthy donors. Across the study: In a later analysis, the 90 to 150 validation repertoires were reported to have used the same platform as the approximately 690 first-cohort repertoires. Study-wide points: Researchers counted around 180 TCR beta chains as cytomegalovirus-associated.

The donors were members of the validation cohort, which comprised roughly 120 subjects and was separate from the first cohort of several hundred subjects. Sequencing was performed with immunoSEQ multiplex PCR; in TCRdb, only in-frame clones are kept and a portion is missing. The data contain about 360,000 clones, roughly 90% of them singletons. Comment on this clone: Its antigen is currently unknown.

CDR1 SEHNR and CDR2 FQNEAQ come from the germline V gene (reference sequence). This CDR3 is built from 18 residues. The ends were cut back, 0 bases at V and 0 bases at J, with 17 bases in the middle. Sequencing was performed on PBMCs. The source of this sequence is a woman aged 18 to 35 in good health and CMV-seronegative. This chain links TRBV7-9 with TRBJ2-5; tentative D call: TRBD2 (7 bases). CDR3 protein: CASSLAVGGALYQETQYF. Here the CDR3 DNA reads TGTGCCAGCAGCTTAGCGGTGGGGGGGGCCCTGTACCAAGAGACCCAGTACTTC.